A single sample gave rise to the 2 T cell receptor beta chains below, sequenced in a study of blood T cells in healthy people across ages. PCR was performed a second time for roughly 7 to 11 cycles using a sample-barcoded 5' primer and a J-beta primer mix. TCRdb redid the calling of the 5' RACE reads with MiXCR, one entry per CDR3 protein. The sample contains 1.5 million to 2 million distinct CDR3 sequences, under 30% of which appear only once. Material for sequencing was blood. These receptors originate from a woman aged 25-40 years in good health.

This clonotype was recorded a few times. The rearrangement links TRBV10-1 to TRBJ2-1; 7 nucleotides match TRBD1. This CDR3 contains 13 residues. J lost 7 bases, V lost 6 bases, and 6 bases had no gene match. The V gene's germline CDR1 is WNHNN and CDR2 SYGVQD (reference sequence). CDR3 in amino acids: CASSWDSQNEQFF. CDR3 DNA sequence: TGCGCCAGCAGCTGGGACAGCCAAAATGAGCAGTTCTTC.

This clonotype has only a few counts. The chain joins TRBV24-1 to TRBJ2-6; D not resolved. V was pared by 9 bases and J by 2 bases, with 7 bases between. Germline-derived CDR1 and CDR2 are KGHDR and SFDVKD. This CDR3 comprises 13 residues. CDR3 DNA: TGTGCCACCGCCGAAGCTGGGGCCAACGTCCTGACTTTC. Amino acid sequence: CATAEAGANVLTF.